A selection of T cell receptor beta chains follows, all from one sample in a study of shared T cell receptors in the human thymus. Profiled with immunoSEQ multiplex PCR; TCRdb holds only in-frame clones, not every one. The data contain 55,000 to 75,000 clones, over 90% of them singletons. The specimen sequenced was thymocytes. These receptors were collected from a human donor. Each CDR3 is given with its conserved first and last residue. The D gene is left open where the match is weak. Not every row has a clone size; where given, it reads once, few, many or a size class.

D: TRBD1; V: TRBV4-3; size: -; J: TRBJ2-7; DNA: TGCGCCAGCAGCCAAGATGACAGGGACAGCAATTACTCCTACGAGCAGTACTTC; CDR3: CASSQDDRDSNYSYEQYF
D: TRBD1; V: TRBV28; size: -; J: TRBJ2-3; DNA: TGTGCCAGCAGTCTGGTAGCCGGGACAGGGTCGACAGATACGCAGTATTTT; CDR3: CASSLVAGTGSTDTQYF
D: TRBD2; V: TRBV6-5; size: -; J: TRBJ2-3; DNA: TGTGCCAGCGCAATACGGGGGGTCCACACAGATACGCAGTATTTT; CDR3: CASAIRGVHTDTQYF
D: -; V: TRBV6-6; size: -; J: TRBJ1-5; DNA: TGTGCCAGCAGCTCCCTTAACAATCAGCCCCAGCATTTT; CDR3: CASSSLNNQPQHF
D: -; V: TRBV13; size: -; J: TRBJ1-1; DNA: TGTGCCAGCAGCTTTGAAAGACCCGGGAACACTGAAGCTTTCTTT; CDR3: CASSFERPGNTEAFF
D: -; V: TRBV9; size: -; J: TRBJ1-1; DNA: TGTGCCAGCAGCGTAGATGGCAGGGGAGGCACTGAAGCTTTCTTT; CDR3: CASSVDGRGGTEAFF
D: -; V: TRBV28; size: -; J: TRBJ1-5; DNA: TGTGCCAGCACCACCGCAGCTTTAGAGGGGGATCAGCCCCAGCATTTT; CDR3: CASTTAALEGDQPQHF
D: -; V: TRBV11-3; size: -; J: TRBJ2-2; DNA: TGTGCCAGCAGTCGGGGTGGGCTCAACACCGGGGAGCTGTTTTTT; CDR3: CASSRGGLNTGELFF
D: -; V: TRBV9; size: -; J: TRBJ1-6; DNA: TGTGCCAGCAGCGCATCAGGGGCGAGTCACAATTCACCCCTCCACTTT; CDR3: CASSASGASHNSPLHF
D: TRBD1; V: TRBV29-1; size: -; J: TRBJ2-5; DNA: TGCAGCGTAGATACGAAACCGGGACAGTCGGGTCAAGAGACCCAGTACTTC; CDR3: CSVDTKPGQSGQETQYF
D: -; V: TRBV27; size: -; J: TRBJ2-3; DNA: TGTGCCAGCAGTTTAGGGCCTTCCGGGGGTAAAGATACGCAGTATTTT; CDR3: CASSLGPSGGKDTQYF
D: TRBD1; V: TRBV4-1; size: -; J: TRBJ1-4; DNA: TGCGCCAGCAGCCAAGCGACAGGGACTAATGAAAAACTGTTTTTT; CDR3: CASSQATGTNEKLFF
D: -; V: TRBV11-2; size: once; J: TRBJ2-1; DNA: TGTGCCAGCATTGATAGCACTAGTAACAATGAGCAGTTCTTC; CDR3: CASIDSTSNNEQFF
D: -; V: TRBV4-3; size: once; J: TRBJ2-1; DNA: TGCGCCAGCAGCCAAGTGTCGGGCTCCATATACAATGAGCAGTTCTTC; CDR3: CASSQVSGSIYNEQFF
D: -; V: TRBV5-1; size: -; J: TRBJ1-1; DNA: TGCGCCAGCAGCTTGGATATATATGGGTATGGGTACACTGAAGCTTTCTTT; CDR3: CASSLDIYGYGYTEAFF
D: -; V: TRBV6-6; size: -; J: TRBJ2-2; DNA: TGTGCCAGCAGTCCACACAGGGAGAACACCGGGGAGCTGTTTTTT; CDR3: CASSPHRENTGELFF
D: -; V: TRBV19; size: -; J: TRBJ1-1; DNA: TGTGCCAGTAGTATGAGGAGGCTGAACACTGAAGCTTTCTTT; CDR3: CASSMRRLNTEAFF
D: -; V: TRBV9; size: -; J: TRBJ2-2; DNA: TGTGCCAGCAGCGTATCCAGCACCGGGGAGCTGTTTTTT; CDR3: CASSVSSTGELFF
D: TRBD1; V: TRBV5-4; size: -; J: TRBJ2-7; DNA: TGTGCCAGCAGCTTCTTGACAGGGGTTCCTCGGGACGAGCAGTACTTC; CDR3: CASSFLTGVPRDEQYF
D: -; V: TRBV9; size: -; J: TRBJ1-4; DNA: TGTGCCAGCAGCGTATTCGTCAGGGGCTACTTGGGTGAAAAACTGTTTTTT; CDR3: CASSVFVRGYLGEKLFF
D: -; V: TRBV12-5; size: -; J: TRBJ2-5; DNA: TGTGCTAGTGGCTCGGGGAAAGAGACCCAGTACTTC; CDR3: CASGSGKETQYF
D: -; V: TRBV11-1; size: once; J: TRBJ2-3; DNA: TGTGCCAGCAGCTCAGCGACAAGAACAGATACGCAGTATTTT; CDR3: CASSSATRTDTQYF
D: -; V: TRBV7-2; size: -; J: TRBJ2-7; DNA: TGTGCCAGCAGCTTAGAAGGGGGTCTAGTCTCCTACGAGCAGTACTTC; CDR3: CASSLEGGLVSYEQYF
D: -; V: TRBV6-5; size: once; J: TRBJ2-5; DNA: TGTGCCAGCAGGAGAAATGACCCCGGGGAGACCCAGTACTTC; CDR3: CASRRNDPGETQYF
D: -; V: TRBV6-1; size: -; J: TRBJ1-3; DNA: TGTGCCAGCAGTGAAGCCCTGGGTAGGTTAGGAAACACCATATATTTT; CDR3: CASSEALGRLGNTIYF
D: -; V: TRBV28; size: -; J: TRBJ2-7; DNA: TGTGCCAGCAGTTTGGGGGCTGCCACCTACGAGCAGTACTTC; CDR3: CASSLGAATYEQYF
D: -; V: TRBV5-1; size: -; J: TRBJ2-2; DNA: TGCGCCAGCAGCTTAGTTGGATATTCGGGGGGCTTCGGCACCGGGGAGCTGTTTTTT; CDR3: CASSLVGYSGGFGTGELFF
D: -; V: TRBV27; size: -; J: TRBJ2-5; DNA: TGTGCCAGCAGTAGAGGACACCCCGGACAAGAGACCCAGTACTTC; CDR3: CASSRGHPGQETQYF
D: TRBD1; V: TRBV28; size: -; J: TRBJ1-6; DNA: TGTGCCAGCAGGGGGCGGCCGGGACAGGGTTCACCCCTCCACTTT; CDR3: CASRGRPGQGSPLHF
D: TRBD1; V: TRBV14; size: once; J: TRBJ2-7; DNA: TGTGCCAGCAGCCAGTACCGGGACAGGGGATACGAGCAGTACTTC; CDR3: CASSQYRDRGYEQYF
D: -; V: TRBV7-2; size: -; J: TRBJ1-6; DNA: TGTGCCAGCAGCTCCCGGTTAGGGGAGGCGCAGAACTCACCCCTCCACTTT; CDR3: CASSSRLGEAQNSPLHF